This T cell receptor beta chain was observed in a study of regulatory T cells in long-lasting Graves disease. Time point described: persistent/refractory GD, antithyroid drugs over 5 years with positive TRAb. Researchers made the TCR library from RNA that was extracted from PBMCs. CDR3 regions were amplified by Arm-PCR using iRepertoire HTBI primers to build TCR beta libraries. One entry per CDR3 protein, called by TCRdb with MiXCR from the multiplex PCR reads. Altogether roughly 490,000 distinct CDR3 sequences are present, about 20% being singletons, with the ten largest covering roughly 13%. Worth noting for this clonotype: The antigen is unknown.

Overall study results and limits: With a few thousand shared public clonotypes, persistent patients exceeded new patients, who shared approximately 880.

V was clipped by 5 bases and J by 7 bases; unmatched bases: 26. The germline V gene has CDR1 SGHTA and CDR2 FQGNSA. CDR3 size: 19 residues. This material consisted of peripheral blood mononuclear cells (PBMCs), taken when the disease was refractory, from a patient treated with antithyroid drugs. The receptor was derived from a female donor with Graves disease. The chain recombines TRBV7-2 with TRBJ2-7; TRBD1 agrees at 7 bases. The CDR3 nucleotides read TGTGCCAGCAGCCTAAATTTACAGGGGTGGGTGGAACGGGGATGGGAGCAGTACTTC. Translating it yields CASSLNLQGWVERGWEQYF. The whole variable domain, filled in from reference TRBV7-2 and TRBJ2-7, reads GAGVSQSPSNKVTEKGKDVELRCDPISGHTALYWYRQSLGQGLEFLIYFQGNSAPDKSGLPSDRFSAERTGGSVSTLTIQRTQQEDSAVYLCASSLNLQGWVERGWEQYFGPGTRLTVT.